The source of this TCR beta chain is a study of blood T cell repertoires in COVID-19. The CDR3 extends over 11 amino acids. Trimming shortened V by 2 bases and J by 6 bases, and 8 bases separated the two germline ends. Looked up from germline, CDR1 is SQVTM and CDR2 is ANQGSEA. Authors' analysis steps: Researchers report that nucleated cell counts were estimated from reference gene primer amplification. Generated by immunoSEQ multiplex PCR, the TCRdb table keeps only in-frame clones and is missing some. Clonal size and the V and J genes are those of that table, whereas D and trimming came from the DNA. The top ten clones hold about 9.4% of a sample with 310,000 or so clones, 70% to 90% of them seen once.

This TCR was recovered from a woman younger than 35 who had recovered from COVID-19. Sequences were obtained from PBMCs or T cells enriched from blood (not recorded which). The chain uses TRBV29-1 and TRBJ2-7; the D is unclear. CDR3 nucleotide sequence: TGCAGCGTTGAATCTCTATCCGAGCAGTACTTC. Encoded protein: CSVESLSEQYF.